This T cell receptor (beta chain) came from a study of T cells in Graves' hyperthyroidism and ophthalmopathy. Study conclusions and caveats: Separating ophthalmopathy from stable hyperthyroidism was achieved by a 13 V-J model.

The V end was cut by 3 bases, the J end by 2 bases, with 13 bases between. Germline loops: CDR1 MGHDK, CDR2 SYGVNS. This CDR3 is built from 15 residues. What was amplified from RNA transcripts were TCR beta CDR3 regions. With the HTBI primer set, the TCR CDR3 went through a first round of RT-PCR. One entry per CDR3 protein, called by TCRdb with MiXCR from the multiplex PCR reads. The sample lists 300,000 to 450,000 distinct CDR3 sequences; roughly 13% were seen once. This clonotype appeared many times. Its antigen is currently unknown. Absence of ophthalmopathy progression within 18 months defined stable Graves' hyperthyroidism. Uncontrolled infection, other autoimmune disease, pregnancy or lactation disqualified patients from enrolment.

The genes are TRBV25-1 and TRBJ1-1; no definite D call. Sequencing was done on a sample of blood. The sequence was collected from a woman under 30 with Graves' hyperthyroidism. The CDR3 region is CASSDPGDLNTEAFF. The CDR3 nucleotides are TGTGCCAGCAGTGACCCGGGCGATCTTAACACTGAAGCTTTCTTT. The full variable domain, its missing parts supplied by reference TRBV25-1 and TRBJ1-1, is EADIYQTPRYLVIGTGKKITLECSQTMGHDKMYWYQQDPGMELHLIHYSYGVNSTEKGDLSSESTVSRIRTEHFPLTLESARPSHTSQYLCASSDPGDLNTEAFFGQGTRLTVV.